Reported below is one T cell receptor (beta chain). Relative to the germline gene, one junction end is altered; a read error may explain this. The data were taken from a study of blood T cell repertoires in COVID-19. Study at large: Samples representing acute and convalescent COVID-19 were sourced from the United States, Italy and Spain. Sources were T cells, B-cell-depleted T cells, or PBMCs; the material itself was cDNA or gDNA.

The CDR3 runs 13 residues. Method: immunoSEQ multiplex PCR; TCRdb's copy keeps in-frame clones and lacks some. The sample records 120,000 or so clones, approximately 90% being singletons. The genes are TRBV12-3 or TRBV12-4 and TRBJ2-2, with TRBD1 identical over 8 bases. The specimen was peripheral blood. The source of this sequence is a human donor in a cohort sampled during active COVID-19. CDR3 loop: CAGRGPNTGELFF. The DNA for the CDR3 is TGTGCCGGCAGGGGGCCGAACACCGGGGAGCTGTTTTTT.